This entry features one T cell receptor beta chain sequence. Germline CDR1 and CDR2: SGHNT and YYREEE (reference sequence). Trimming pared 0 bases from V and 8 bases from J, leaving 17 bases between. The CDR3 length is 15 residues. The data belong to a study of blood T cell repertoires in COVID-19. Original processing notes: It was from reference gene primer amplification that nucleated cell counts were estimated. Data came from immunoSEQ multiplex PCR; TCRdb stores just in-frame clones and leaves some out. That table furnishes V, J and clone size, whereas the DNA furnished D and trimming. The repertoire holds some 140,000 clones, with about four fifths as singletons.

This chain links TRBV5-4 with TRBJ1-2, with a weak D call TRBD1 (5 bases). The source material was peripheral blood. The source of this sequence is a woman aged 80 or over with acute or convalescent COVID-19. This CDR3 is CASSLVVQGSRGYTF. CDR3 DNA: TGTGCCAGCAGCTTGGTCGTTCAGGGATCGAGGGGCTACACCTTC. The whole variable domain, filled in from reference TRBV5-4 and TRBJ1-2, reads ETGVTQSPTHLIKTRGQQVTLRCSSQSGHNTVSWYQQALGQGPQFIFQYYREEENGRGNFPPRFSGLQFPNYSSELNVNALELDDSALYLCASSLVVQGSRGYTFGSGTRLTVV.